The clone carrying this T cell receptor (beta chain) was seen repeatedly, ten times or more. Its antigen is still unknown. Amplification of TCR beta CDR3 regions used RNA as the template. First-round RT-PCR with HTBI primers amplified the TCR CDR3 region. TCRdb fed the multiplex PCR reads into MiXCR, producing one record per CDR3 protein. The sample has roughly 290,000 distinct CDR3 sequences; around 15% are singletons. This sample stems from a study of T cells in Graves' hyperthyroidism and ophthalmopathy. Turning to the study itself: Sampling of peripheral blood happened at initial diagnosis, prior to any treatment.

The diagnoses drew upon clinical symptoms, serum thyroxine and TRAb, thyroid ultrasound and orbital computed tomography. Germline trimming cut 5 bases from V and 0 bases from J; bases unmatched to any gene: 4. CDR1 is MNHEY and CDR2 is SMNVEV in the germline V gene (reference sequence). The CDR3 loop spans 15 amino acids. Whole-study results and caveats: Most thyroid clonotypes with frequency above 0.001 were detected in blood.

The receptor was isolated from a woman in her sixties with Graves' ophthalmopathy. Material for sequencing was blood. The chain uses TRBV27 and TRBJ2-1; 7 bases are a match to TRBD2. This chain's CDR3 is CASSPGRSSYNEQFF. The CDR3 DNA reads TGTGCCAGCAGTCCCGGGAGGTCCTCCTACAATGAGCAGTTCTTC.